This is a list of T cell receptor beta chains from one sample in a study of T cells in Graves' hyperthyroidism and ophthalmopathy. TCRdb ran MiXCR on the multiplex PCR reads and lists one entry per CDR3 protein. Of around 370,000 distinct CDR3 sequences in the sample, about 18% were seen once. Sequenced: blood. The source of these receptors is a man aged 18 to 29 with Graves' ophthalmopathy. Each CDR3 is given with its conserved first and last residue. Each record gives: V gene, J gene, D gene, clone size, CDR3 length, CDR3 DNA, CDR3 protein. The D gene is left open where the match is weak. Rows give clone size only sometimes, using once, few, many, or a class for an expanded clone.

TRBV2	TRBJ1-1	TRBD1	many	13	TGTGCCAGCACCCAGGGGGAGGGGACTGAAGCTTTCTTT	CASTQGEGTEAFF
TRBV5-1	TRBJ2-5	TRBD1	NA	14	TGCGCCAGCAGCTTGGAAGGGGGCGCTGAGACCCAGTACTTC	CASSLEGGAETQYF
TRBV14	TRBJ1-1	NA	NA	12	TGTGCCAGCAGCCAAGATGAGGGTTTTGCTTTCTTT	CASSQDEGFAFF
TRBV6-1	TRBJ1-1	TRBD1	few	12	TGTGCCAGCAGCCTAGGACAGGGAGTAGCTTTCTTT	CASSLGQGVAFF
TRBV10-3	TRBJ1-2	NA	many	17	TGTGCCATCAGCCCCGCACAGGGCGGTGGTTTAATGAATGGCTACACCTTC	CAISPAQGGGLMNGYTF
TRBV12-3/TRBV12-4	TRBJ1-5	NA	many	13	TGTGCCAGCAGTGGTGACGGTAATCAGCCCCAGCATTTT	CASSGDGNQPQHF
TRBV6-1	TRBJ2-7	NA	few	13	TGTGCCAGCAGTGAGATCGAGCGGGACGAGCAGTACTTC	CASSEIERDEQYF
TRBV7-3	TRBJ1-5	NA	NA	14	TGTGCCAGCAGCTTAAAACAGTCCGTTGGGCCCCAGCATTTT	CASSLKQSVGPQHF
TRBV6-1	TRBJ2-5	NA	many	14	TGTGCCAGCAGTTCCTTGGACACCAGGGAGACCCAGTACTTC	CASSSLDTRETQYF
TRBV18	TRBJ1-2	TRBD1	NA	15	TGTGCCAGCTCACGTGGGGACAGTATTAACTATGGCTACACCTTC	CASSRGDSINYGYTF
TRBV5-6	TRBJ1-5	NA	NA	13	TGTGCCAGCAGCTGGGTGGGAAATCAGCCCCAGCATTTT	CASSWVGNQPQHF
TRBV3-1	TRBJ2-3	TRBD1	many	14	TGTGCCAGCAGCCTACAGGGGGCCCGAGATACGCAGTATTTT	CASSLQGARDTQYF
TRBV7-9	TRBJ2-2	NA	NA	11	TGTGCCAGCAGCTGGGTCCGAGAGCTGTTTTTT	CASSWVRELFF
TRBV7-2	TRBJ2-7	NA	NA	21	NA	CASSFYICSARVGRDYYEQYF
TRBV6-2/TRBV6-3	TRBJ1-1	NA	many	13	TGTGCCAGCACCTGGGGACTGGAGACTGAAGCTTTCTTT	CASTWGLETEAFF
TRBV11-1	TRBJ2-3	NA	many	13	TGTGCCAGCAGCAAGACAGGTACAGATACGCAGTATTTT	CASSKTGTDTQYF
TRBV5-1	TRBJ1-1	NA	large	14	TGCGCCAGCAGCCCGAAGGAGGGGGGCACTGAAGCTTTCTTT	CASSPKEGGTEAFF
TRBV12-3/TRBV12-4	TRBJ2-2	NA	few	14	TGTGCCAGCCTTGGAGGGGACATCACCGGGGAGCTGTTTTTT	CASLGGDITGELFF
TRBV6-6	TRBJ2-3	NA	many	15	TGTGCCAGCAGTTACTCTGGGACTAGCACAGATACGCAGTATTTT	CASSYSGTSTDTQYF
TRBV5-1	TRBJ2-2	NA	few	15	TGCGCCAGCAGCTTCGCTAGGGAGAACACCGGGGAGCTGTTTTTT	CASSFARENTGELFF